This TCR beta chain was documented in a study of T cell repertoires in cytomegalovirus infection. Study overall: Based on public TCR beta signatures, there were indications of CMV infection and of a matching HLA type. The study's findings and limits: HLA-C-restricted CMV-specific TCR beta clonotypes prevailed in the ex vivo response. Summed frequency of public TCR beta families distinguished CMV carriers with the relevant HLA.

The CDR3 has 14 residues. V lost 1 base and J lost 4, with 11 bases in between. Germline CDR1 reads SNHLY; CDR2 reads FYNNEI. Note on this clonotype: Its antigen remains unknown.

TCRdb called the reads again in MiXCR, with one record for every CDR3 protein. Found here are more than 150,000 distinct CDR3 sequences, roughly 19% of them singletons; the top ten hold 2.9%. J is TRBJ2-7 and V is TRBV2, with D unresolved. What was sequenced was PBMCs. The clonotype comes from a human donor in good health (CMV status not recorded). Some clones in this sample may be carry-over from other donors' samples. The CDR3 DNA reads TGTGCCAGCAGTGAAGTGACAACTCGTTACGAGCAGTACTTC. It codes for CASSEVTTRYEQYF.